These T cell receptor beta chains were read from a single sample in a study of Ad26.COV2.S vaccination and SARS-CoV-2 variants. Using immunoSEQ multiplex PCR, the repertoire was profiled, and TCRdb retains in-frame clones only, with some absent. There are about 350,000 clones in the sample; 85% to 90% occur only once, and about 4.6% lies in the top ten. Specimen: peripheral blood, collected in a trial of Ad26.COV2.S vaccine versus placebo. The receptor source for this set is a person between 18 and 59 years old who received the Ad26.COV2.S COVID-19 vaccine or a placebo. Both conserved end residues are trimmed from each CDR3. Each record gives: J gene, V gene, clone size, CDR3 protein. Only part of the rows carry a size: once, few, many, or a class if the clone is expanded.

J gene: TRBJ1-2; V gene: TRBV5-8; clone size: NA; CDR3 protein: ASSLSWQGDNYGYT
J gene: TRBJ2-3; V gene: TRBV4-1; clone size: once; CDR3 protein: ASSQDRSWGFTDTQY
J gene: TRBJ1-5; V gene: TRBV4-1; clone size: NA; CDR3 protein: ASSQGPSYSNQPQH
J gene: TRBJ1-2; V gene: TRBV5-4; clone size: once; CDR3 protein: ASSAGTDMANYGYT
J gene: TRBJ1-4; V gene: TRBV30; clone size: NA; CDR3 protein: AWNKEINEKLF
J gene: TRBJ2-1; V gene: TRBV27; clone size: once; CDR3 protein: ASRPGGRNNEQF
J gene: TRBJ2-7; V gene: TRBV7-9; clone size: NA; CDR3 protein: ASSSGGEQY
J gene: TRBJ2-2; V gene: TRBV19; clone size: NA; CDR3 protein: ASSIQANTGELF
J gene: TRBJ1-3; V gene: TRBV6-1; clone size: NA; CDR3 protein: ASSEAPRDRPGNTIY
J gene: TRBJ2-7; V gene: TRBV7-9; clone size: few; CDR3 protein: ASSLVGLSGTEQY
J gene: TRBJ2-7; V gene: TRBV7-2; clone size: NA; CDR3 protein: ASSSSTGRYEQY
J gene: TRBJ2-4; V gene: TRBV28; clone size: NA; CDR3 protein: ASSLSRKRNIQY
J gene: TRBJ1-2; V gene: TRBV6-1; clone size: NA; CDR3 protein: ASSEALFRGNRYGYT
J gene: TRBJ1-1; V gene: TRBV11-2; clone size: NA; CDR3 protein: ASSLAGQDTNTEAF
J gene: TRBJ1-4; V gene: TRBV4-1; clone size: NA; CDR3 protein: ASSHVRTGGEKDNEKLF
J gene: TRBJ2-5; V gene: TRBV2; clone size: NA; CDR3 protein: ASSRDRGQETQY
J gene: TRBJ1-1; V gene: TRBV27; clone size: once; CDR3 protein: ATVGGGWWRTEAF
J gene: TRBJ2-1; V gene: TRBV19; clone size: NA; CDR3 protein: ASRPGANYNEQF
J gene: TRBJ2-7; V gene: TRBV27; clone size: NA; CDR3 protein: ASSRGLAGKYEQY
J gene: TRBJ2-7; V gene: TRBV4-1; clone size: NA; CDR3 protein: ASSPGRGYYEQY
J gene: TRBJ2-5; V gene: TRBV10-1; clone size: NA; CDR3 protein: ASSASGETQY
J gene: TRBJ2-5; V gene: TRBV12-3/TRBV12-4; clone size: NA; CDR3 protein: ASSPTYQETQY
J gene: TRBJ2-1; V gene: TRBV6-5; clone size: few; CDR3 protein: ASRAGGSYNEQF
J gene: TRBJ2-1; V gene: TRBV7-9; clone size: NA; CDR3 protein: ASSYNEDRNNEQF
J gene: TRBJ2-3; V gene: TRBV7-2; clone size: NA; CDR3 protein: ASSKTGTKITDTQY
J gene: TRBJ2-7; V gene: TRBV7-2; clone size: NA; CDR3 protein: ASSLVSGLSSYEQY
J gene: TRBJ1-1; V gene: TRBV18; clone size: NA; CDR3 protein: ASSWGENTEAF
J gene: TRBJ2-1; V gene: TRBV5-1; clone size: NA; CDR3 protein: ASSLRADRSGPGIDEQF
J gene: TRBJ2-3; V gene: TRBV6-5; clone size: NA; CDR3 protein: ASTGLAGGADTQY
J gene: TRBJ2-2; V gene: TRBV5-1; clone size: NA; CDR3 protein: ASTQGLANTGELF
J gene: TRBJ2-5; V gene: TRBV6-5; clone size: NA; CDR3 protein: ASRGPGTNQETQY
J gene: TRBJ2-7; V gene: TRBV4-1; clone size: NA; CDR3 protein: ASSPLYGQEITYEQY
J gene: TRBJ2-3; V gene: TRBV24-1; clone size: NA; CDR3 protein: ATSGVAGTGSDTQY
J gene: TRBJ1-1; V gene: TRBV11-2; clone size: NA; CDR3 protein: ASSLLVRDTEAF
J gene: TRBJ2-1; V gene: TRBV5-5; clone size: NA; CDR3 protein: ASSLGWGFGDNEQF
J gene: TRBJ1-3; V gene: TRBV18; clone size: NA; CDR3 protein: ASRDSSGNTIY
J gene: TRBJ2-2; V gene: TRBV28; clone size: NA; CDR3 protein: ASSPNRGRTGELF
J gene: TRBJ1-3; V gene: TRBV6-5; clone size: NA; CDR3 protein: ASGGLQGAGNTIY
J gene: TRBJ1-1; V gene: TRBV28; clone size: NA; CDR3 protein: ASSLIRQVPGAF
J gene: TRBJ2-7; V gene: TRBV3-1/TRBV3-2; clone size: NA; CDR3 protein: ASRPAGTSGRGEQY
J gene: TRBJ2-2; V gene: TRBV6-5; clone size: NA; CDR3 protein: ASSYARTGGGELF
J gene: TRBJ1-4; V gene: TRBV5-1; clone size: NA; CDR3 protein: ASSLVPGQFEKLF
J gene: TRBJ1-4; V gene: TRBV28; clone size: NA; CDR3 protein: ASRQTGGSEKLF
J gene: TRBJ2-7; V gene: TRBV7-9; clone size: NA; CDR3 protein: ASSLESGGIGYEQY
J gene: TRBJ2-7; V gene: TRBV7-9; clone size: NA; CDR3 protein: ASSYGTSGYEQY